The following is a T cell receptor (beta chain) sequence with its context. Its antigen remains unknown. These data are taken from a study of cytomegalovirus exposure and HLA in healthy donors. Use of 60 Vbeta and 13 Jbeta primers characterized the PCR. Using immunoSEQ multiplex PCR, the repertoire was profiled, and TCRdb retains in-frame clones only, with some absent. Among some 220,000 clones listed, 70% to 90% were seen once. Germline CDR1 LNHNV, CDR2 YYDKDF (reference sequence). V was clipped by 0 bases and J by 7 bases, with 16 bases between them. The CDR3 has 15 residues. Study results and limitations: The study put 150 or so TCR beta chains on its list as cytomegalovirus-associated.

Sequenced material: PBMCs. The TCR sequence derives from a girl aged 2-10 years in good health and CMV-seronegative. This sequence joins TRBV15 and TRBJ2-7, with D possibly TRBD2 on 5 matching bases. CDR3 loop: CATSREPVPSGEQYF. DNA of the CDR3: TGTGCCACCAGCAGAGAGCCAGTTCCGTCGGGGGAGCAGTACTTC.